A single sample is the source of the 27 T cell receptor beta chains below, sequenced in a study of CD8+CD57+ T cells in acquired aplastic anemia. TCR beta VDJ combinations and CDR3 sequences were profiled from genomic DNA. TCRdb re-called the reads with MiXCR, one entry per CDR3 protein. The repertoire holds roughly 130,000 distinct CDR3 sequences, around 46% seen once, with 2% to 3% in the top ten. The sequencing sample was made of sorted CD4+, CD8+, or CD8+CD57+ T cells (not recorded which) from PBMCs. The receptor set was obtained from a human donor in good health, serving as a control.

Concerning this clonotype itself: An end of the junction differs from the germline gene, which may be a read error. The rearrangement joins TRBV7-6 to TRBJ2-3; D is perhaps TRBD1 (5 bases). The CDR3 is 12 amino acids. The germline CDR1 and CDR2 sequences are SGHVS and FNYEAQ. CDR3 in DNA: TGTGCCAGCGGCTACGGCACAGGTACGCAGTATTTT. Amino acid sequence: CASGYGTGTQYF.

On this clonotype itself: The junction and the germline gene differ at one end; a read error may be behind it. V is TRBV7-6 and J is TRBJ2-7, with D unclear. The CDR3 is made up of 13 amino acids. The germline gives CDR1 SGHVS, CDR2 FNYEAQ. CDR3 sequence: CASSLAPTGERYF. The DNA for the CDR3 is TGTGCCAGCAGCTTAGCCCCCACGGGCGAGCGGTACTTC.

This sequence joins TRBV20-1 and TRBJ1-2; 9 bases map to TRBD1. In germline, CDR1 is DFQATT, CDR2 SNEGSKA (reference sequence). This CDR3 has 13 residues. V dropped 1 base and J dropped 5; count of bases not matched to a gene: 2. CDR3 in amino acids: CSARGDREYGYTF. CDR3 DNA: TGCAGTGCTAGAGGGGACAGGGAATATGGCTACACCTTC.

This chain connects TRBV7-9 to TRBJ1-2; tentatively, D is TRBD1 (5 bases). The CDR3 spans 10 residues. CDR1 is SEHNR, CDR2 FQNEAQ, per germline (reference sequence). V lost 6 bases and J 8 bases, leaving 7 bases between the germline ends. DNA of the CDR3: TGTGCCAGCAGGGGGCTAGGCTACACCTTC. Its protein product is CASRGLGYTF.

There are many counts of this clonotype. The chain carries TRBV19 and TRBJ2-1; D might be TRBD1 or TRBD2, each matching 6 bases. Trimming removed 3 bases at V and 4 bases at J, with 13 bases between. The CDR3 runs 15 residues. Germline CDR1 LNHDA, CDR2 SQIVND (reference sequence). CDR3 nucleotides: TGTGCCAGTAGTATGGGGGGCGCGGGGTACAATGAGCAGTTCTTC. Its translation is CASSMGGAGYNEQFF.

The CDR3 spells CASSGGVTYEQYF. CDR3 nucleotides: TGTGCCAGCAGTGGCGGGGTTACCTACGAGCAGTACTTC. V gene TRBV12-3 or TRBV12-4 combines with J gene TRBJ2-7, with D possibly being TRBD2 (6 bases). The CDR3 runs 13 residues. The V gene lost 5 bases and the J gene lost 2 bases, with 10 bases spanning the gap.

V usage is TRBV24-1 and J usage is TRBJ2-3, with 7 bases identical to TRBD1. The CDR3 covers 17 residues. V lost 0 bases and J lost 2; bases outside the gene matches: 7. Germline V gives CDR1 KGHDR, CDR2 SFDVKD. The CDR3 loop is CATSDLRGRGNTDTQYF. CDR3 DNA: TGTGCCACCAGTGATTTGAGGGGCAGGGGGAACACAGATACGCAGTATTTT.

V usage is TRBV2 and J usage is TRBJ1-2, with D uncertain. The ends were cut back, 7 bases at V and 2 bases at J, with 5 bases in the middle. CDR3 length equals 11 residues. Germline CDR1 is SNHLY and CDR2 is FYNNEI. CDR3 DNA sequence: TGTGCCAGCATGGGGAACTATGGCTACACCTTC. Translation gives CASMGNYGYTF.

This clonotype turned up a few times. This sequence joins TRBV7-9 and TRBJ1-6; D not resolved. Germline CDR1 and CDR2: SEHNR and FQNEAQ (reference sequence). This CDR3 is built from 12 residues. Trimming stripped 5 bases from V and 10 bases from J, with 9 bases between. This CDR3 is CASSLTRSPLHF. DNA for the CDR3: TGTGCCAGCAGCCTCACCAGGTCACCCCTCCACTTT.

The sample holds many counts of this clonotype. The chain is built from TRBV6-1 and TRBJ2-7; 7 nucleotides agree with TRBD1. Trimming at V came to 2 bases and at J to 6 bases, leaving 10 bases not matched to a gene. CDR1 MNHNS and CDR2 SASEGT come from the germline V gene. CDR3 size: 15 residues. In DNA form, the CDR3 reads TGTGCCAGCAGTGAAAGGACAGGATCGGAGAGCGAGCAGTACTTC. Protein: CASSERTGSESEQYF.

This clonotype was recorded many times. The rearrangement links TRBV28 to TRBJ1-2; 9 bases match TRBD1. V gave up 8 bases and J gave up 4 bases; unmatched junction bases: 11. Germline assignment: CDR1 MDHEN and CDR2 SYDVKM. The CDR3 sequence is 15 residues long. CDR3 nucleotide sequence: TGTGCCAGCTTCCCACAGGGGGCGGTAGGCTATGGCTACACCTTC. It codes for CASFPQGAVGYGYTF.

This clonotype has a handful of counts. Compared with germline, one end of the junction differs, possibly owing to a read error. The V and J genes are TRBV7-7 and TRBJ2-7; 15 bases map to TRBD2. The CDR3 has 16 residues. Germline lookup yields CDR1 SSHAT and CDR2 FNYEAQ (reference sequence). The CDR3 nucleotides read TGTGCTAGCAGCTTAGGACTAGCGGGGGGGCCCTACGAGCAGTACTTC. Encoded protein: CASSLGLAGGPYEQYF.

In its sample, this clonotype was seen many times. The chain recombines TRBV2 with TRBJ2-2; TRBD1 is a possible D gene (6 bases). Trimming shortened V by 6 bases and J by 6 bases, and 11 bases separated the two germline ends. Germline values: CDR1 SNHLY, CDR2 FYNNEI. This CDR3 is 13 amino acids long. In nucleotides, the CDR3 is TGTGCCAGCAGGGAGGCAGGGGCCGGGGAGCTGTTTTTT. It translates to CASREAGAGELFF.

The genes are TRBV5-1 and TRBJ2-7; 9 nucleotides match TRBD1. The CDR3 spans 15 residues. With V trimmed by 4 bases and J by 2 bases, 7 bases remained unmatched. The germline V gene encodes CDR1 SGHRS and CDR2 YFSETQ. The CDR3 spells CASSPHGTGTYEQYF. The CDR3 coding sequence is TGCGCCAGCAGCCCACACGGGACAGGGACCTACGAGCAGTACTTC.

The CDR3 DNA reads as TGTGCCAGCGCCCTAGAGCAGCGAAACACCATATATTTT. Its protein is CASALEQRNTIYF. The V gene is TRBV6-1, the J gene TRBJ1-3; D gene ambiguous. The V end was cut by 8 bases, the J end by 5 bases, with 13 bases between. The CDR3 length is 13 residues. Germline V CDR1 and CDR2: MNHNS, SASEGT.

This chain joins TRBV2 and TRBJ1-6, with TRBD1 matching over 8 bases. This CDR3 is 13 amino acids long. CDR1 is SNHLY and CDR2 is FYNNEI in the germline V gene. The J segment lost 9 bases and the V segment lost 6 bases, leaving 4 bases of the junction unmatched. In nucleotides, the CDR3 is TGTGCCAGCAGGACAGGGGTAATTTCACCCCTCCACTTT. Translated, it gives CASRTGVISPLHF.

The J gene is TRBJ2-5, the V gene TRBV2; D gene ambiguous. The germline gives CDR1 SNHLY, CDR2 FYNNEI. Trimming took 7 bases from V and 0 from J, leaving 9 bases between them. There are 13 residues in the CDR3. CDR3 residues: CASKLMNQETQYF. The CDR3 DNA is TGTGCCAGCAAACTGATGAACCAAGAGACCCAGTACTTC.

This clonotype was counted a single time. This chain uses TRBV2 with TRBJ1-1, with TRBD1 identical over 7 bases. Germline-derived CDR1 and CDR2 are SNHLY and FYNNEI. V was pared by 3 bases and J by 7 bases, with 5 bases of the junction left unmatched. The CDR3 is 13 residues long. Here the CDR3 reads CASSEKRDSEAFF. In DNA form, the CDR3 reads TGTGCCAGCAGTGAGAAAAGGGACAGTGAAGCTTTCTTT.

The V call is TRBV7-2, the J call TRBJ2-7; TRBD1 matches at 7 bases. The CDR3 is made up of 15 amino acids. With 5 bases clipped from V and 0 bases from J, the junction kept 7 bases outside the gene matches. From germline, CDR1 is SGHTA and CDR2 FQGNSA. The CDR3 bases are TGTGCCAGCAGCCGCGGCAACAGGGGCTCCTACGAGCAGTACTTC. Translation gives CASSRGNRGSYEQYF.

J is TRBJ2-5 and V is TRBV11-1; D uncertain. The ends were cut back, 0 bases at V and 3 bases at J, with 8 bases in the middle. This CDR3 has 14 residues. The germline gives CDR1 SGHAT, CDR2 FQDESV (reference sequence). CDR3 region: CASSLAGKKETQYF. DNA for the CDR3: TGTGCCAGCAGCTTAGCGGGGAAGAAAGAGACCCAGTACTTC.

This clonotype was counted many times. The CDR3 spells CASSLRDTHPNQPQHF. CDR3 DNA sequence: TGTGCCAGCAGTCTAAGGGACACCCACCCCAATCAGCCCCAGCATTTT. The genes are TRBV6-1 and TRBJ1-5, with a possible D match to TRBD1 (6 bases). This CDR3 contains 16 residues. Trimming left V 5 bases short and J 3 bases short, with 17 bases between. Germline assignment: CDR1 MNHNS and CDR2 SASEGT.

This clonotype was picked up many times. This chain links TRBV6-1 with TRBJ1-5; D uncertain. This CDR3 contains 15 residues. The V end was cut by 6 bases, the J end by 7 bases, with 19 bases between. Germline V CDR1 and CDR2: MNHNS, SASEGT. The CDR3 DNA follows: TGTGCCAGCAGCGCACCGGGTAGTTGGAACCAGCCCCAGCATTTT. This translates into CASSAPGSWNQPQHF.

This clonotype has a count of ten or more. The V gene is TRBV12-3 or TRBV12-4, the J gene TRBJ2-2; 9 positions agree with TRBD1. There are 15 residues in the CDR3. V trimming: 1 base; J trimming: 4 bases; junction bases outside the gene matches: 1. Written as DNA, the CDR3 is TGTGCCAGCAGTTTAGGGACAGGGGTCACCGGGGAGCTGTTTTTT. Amino acids: CASSLGTGVTGELFF.

In this sample, this clonotype turned up many times. The chain has TRBV20-1 and TRBJ2-3, with a weak D call TRBD1 (5 bases). The germline CDR1 and CDR2 sequences are DFQATT and SNEGSKA (reference sequence). The germline V and J ends were trimmed by 1 base and 4 bases, with 18 bases remaining between them. CDR3 size: 16 residues. CDR3 DNA sequence: TGCAGTGCTAGAGTAGGGGCCTTCCTGGCGGCAGATACGCAGTATTTT. Protein: CSARVGAFLAADTQYF.

The rearrangement uses TRBV19 and TRBJ1-2, with 7 bases aligning to TRBD1. There are 13 residues in the CDR3. V shed 4 bases, J shed 5 bases, and the junction held 4 bases outside the gene matches. Germline V gene sequence: CDR1 LNHDA, CDR2 SQIVND (reference sequence). The CDR3 DNA reads as TGTGCCAGTAGTACGGGACAGAATTATGGCTACACCTTC. It is translated as CASSTGQNYGYTF. The full variable domain, its missing parts supplied by reference TRBV19 and TRBJ1-2, is DGGITQSPKYLFRKEGQNVTLSCEQNLNHDAMYWYRQDPGQGLRLIYYSQIVNDFQKGDIAEGYSVSREKKESFPLTVTSAQKNPTAFYLCASSTGQNYGYTFGSGTRLTVV.

The V call is TRBV15, the J call TRBJ2-7; a possible D gene is TRBD1 (5 bases). Trimming took 0 bases from V and 0 from J, leaving 6 bases between them. Germline CDR1 reads LNHNV; CDR2 reads YYDKDF (reference sequence). This CDR3 has 14 residues. The CDR3 DNA follows: TGTGCCACCAGCAGAGACCAGGGCTCCTACGAGCAGTACTTC. Translation: CATSRDQGSYEQYF.

J is TRBJ2-3 and V is TRBV5-1, with D unclear. Trimming took 4 bases from V and 6 from J, leaving 6 bases between them. CDR1 and CDR2 from the germline V gene are SGHRS and YFSETQ. The CDR3 is 11 amino acids. The CDR3 is CASSGKDTQYF. CDR3 nucleotides: TGCGCCAGCAGCGGAAAGGATACGCAGTATTTT.